One T cell receptor beta chain is described in this entry. This record comes from a study of blood T cell repertoires in COVID-19. Study background: Researchers got acute and convalescent COVID-19 samples from the United States, Italy and Spain. Nucleic acid was either cDNA or gDNA, and it came from T cells, B-cell-depleted T cells, or PBMCs.

The authors' processing: Nucleated cell number was recorded as an estimate derived from reference gene primer amplification. Sequenced by immunoSEQ multiplex PCR; TCRdb stores in-frame clones only, minus some. V, J and clone size derive from that table, while D and trimming were established from the DNA sequence. The table includes 130,000 to 150,000 clones, roughly 80% detected once. Sequencing input: peripheral blood. This sequence was found in a human donor with acute or convalescent COVID-19. The donor label of this sample is uncertain.

CDR3 residues: CASSLRQGGKKLFF. DNA of the CDR3: TGTGCCAGCAGCTTGCGGCAGGGAGGAAAGAAACTGTTTTTT. This chain uses TRBV7-8 with TRBJ1-4; a weak D match, TRBD1 (5 bases). CDR3 length: 14 residues. Trimming stripped 3 bases from V and 11 bases from J, with 16 bases between. Germline-derived CDR1 and CDR2 are SGHVS and FQNEAQ.